The next 29 T cell receptor beta chains were all read from a single sample in a study of Ad26.COV2.S vaccination and SARS-CoV-2 variants (dated by TCRdb to about 2021). To prepare the library, the immunoSEQ multiplex PCR assay was applied. Drawn from immuneACCESS, this table holds only the in-frame rearrangements with V and J called that TCRdb kept. Clones are partly lost; checked studies trace under half to an unresolved V gene and leave the rest unexplained. Here the sample has 410,000 or so clones; about nine tenths occur a single time. More than 10% of the sample rests with the top ten. The treatment or condition label of this sample denotes: about 20 received Ad26.COV2.S at low or high dose, single or two shots; several received placebo; per-sample allocation not given. Repertoires of vaccine and placebo recipients were sequenced from samples taken on day 63 after the first injection. Specimen: peripheral blood, collected in a trial of Ad26.COV2.S vaccine versus placebo. The receptors were gathered from a person aged 18 to 65 who received the Ad26.COV2.S COVID-19 vaccine or a placebo.

This chain connects TRBV6-2 or TRBV6-3 to TRBJ2-7, with D hard to call. Germline V gene data show CDR1 as MNHEY and CDR2 as SVGEGT. The length of the CDR3 is 11 residues. Trimming left V 4 bases short and J 6 bases short, with 7 bases between. In nucleotides, the CDR3 is TGTGCCAGCAGTTCCAGCTCCGAGCAGTACTTC. Residues: CASSSSSEQYF.

A single count supports this clone. The chain's CDR3 is CASSPGTSGATDTQYF. The CDR3 region has the DNA TGTGCCAGCAGCCCCGGGACTAGCGGAGCCACAGATACGCAGTATTTT. The V and J genes are TRBV7-9 and TRBJ2-3; 11 positions match TRBD2. Germline loops: CDR1 SEHNR, CDR2 FQNEAQ (reference sequence). J lost 2 bases, V lost 5 bases, and 6 bases had no gene match. The CDR3 loop spans 16 amino acids. Full variable domain (missing parts from reference TRBV7-9 and TRBJ2-3): DTGVSQNPRHKITKRGQNVTFRCDPISEHNRLYWYRQTLGQGPEFLTYFQNEAQLEKSRLLSDRFSAERPKGSFSTLEIQRTEQGDSAMYLCASSPGTSGATDTQYFGPGTRLTVL.

This clone was seen once. This chain joins TRBV29-1 and TRBJ2-2, with 7 bases lining up with TRBD1. Germline-derived CDR1 and CDR2 are SQVTM and ANQGSEA. The V and J ends lost 1 base and 6 bases, in that order; junction bases with no gene match: 8. The CDR3 contains 15 residues. The chain's CDR3 is CSVEGSGTEAGELFF. CDR3 DNA: TGCAGCGTTGAAGGTTCGGGGACAGAAGCCGGGGAGCTGTTTTTT.

The chain has TRBV27 and TRBJ2-1; 12 bases are shared with TRBD2. V shed 3 bases, J shed 9 bases, and the junction held 3 bases outside the gene matches. This CDR3 is built from 14 residues. CDR1 and CDR2 from the germline V gene are MNHEY and SMNVEV (reference sequence). CDR3 in DNA: TGTGCCAGCAGTTTGTCTAGCGGGAGGGCTGAGCAGTTCTTC. Protein: CASSLSSGRAEQFF.

V gene TRBV5-1 combines with J gene TRBJ2-6; possibly TRBD1 for D (5 bases). The CDR3 covers 15 residues. In germline, CDR1 is SGHRS, CDR2 YFSETQ. Trimming took 4 bases from V and 1 from J, leaving 9 bases between them. The DNA for the CDR3 is TGCGCCAGCAGCCCTAAGGGGTCTGGGGCCAACGTCCTGACTTTC. This translates into CASSPKGSGANVLTF.

The V gene is TRBV25-1, the J gene TRBJ1-4, with no clear D. CDR3 length equals 15 residues. Trimming removed 3 bases from V and 5 bases from J, with 13 bases in between. Germline values: CDR1 MGHDK, CDR2 SYGVNS. The CDR3 protein is CASSEFAGRNEKLFF. The CDR3 bases are TGTGCCAGCAGTGAGTTTGCAGGTCGAAATGAAAAACTGTTTTTT.

In this sample, this clone turned up once. The J gene is TRBJ2-1, the V gene TRBV7-9; 8 bases agree with TRBD2. V shed 1 base, J shed 3 bases, and the junction held 11 bases outside the gene matches. Germline lookup yields CDR1 SEHNR and CDR2 FQNEAQ (reference sequence). The CDR3 has 18 residues. CDR3 region: CASSLDVGAGDIYNEQFF. CDR3 sequence (DNA): TGTGCCAGCAGCTTAGATGTAGGAGCGGGAGACATCTACAATGAGCAGTTCTTC.

The V and J genes are TRBV10-3 and TRBJ2-7; D gene unclear. CDR3 length: 14 amino acids. Trimming pared 6 bases from V and 0 bases from J, leaving 12 bases between. The germline CDR1 and CDR2 sequences are ENHRY and SYGVKD. CDR3 amino acids: CAISQSDASYEQYF. The CDR3 DNA reads as TGTGCCATCAGCCAAAGCGATGCCTCCTACGAGCAGTACTTC.

The genes are TRBV18 and TRBJ2-3; D unclear. Trimming removed 0 bases from V and 2 bases from J, with 9 bases in between. This CDR3 is 15 amino acids long. Germline V CDR1 and CDR2: KGHSH, LQKENI. DNA of the CDR3: TGTGCCAGCTCACCACCGCAGGCTCTCACAGATACGCAGTATTTT. It yields the protein CASSPPQALTDTQYF.

J is TRBJ2-6 and V is TRBV6-2 or TRBV6-3; D possibly uses TRBD1 or TRBD2 (5 bases each). The CDR3 extends over 16 amino acids. V was cut by 0 bases and J by 4 bases, with 10 bases left in between. Germline assignment: CDR1 MNHEY and CDR2 SVGEGT. In DNA, the CDR3 is TGTGCCAGCAGTTACTCAGCAGGGACCGGGGCCAACGTCCTGACTTTC. Translating it yields CASSYSAGTGANVLTF.

Worth noting for this clone: Other DNA sequences of this sample code for an identical CDR3. The chain carries TRBV28 and TRBJ1-1; no clear D gene. V lost 1 base, J lost 1 base, and 4 bases lay in between. The CDR3 is made up of 13 amino acids. Germline assignment: CDR1 MDHEN and CDR2 SYDVKM. DNA of the CDR3: TGTGCCAGCAGTTTATCAGGGAACACTGAAGCTTTCTTT. This encodes CASSLSGNTEAFF. Full variable domain (rest looked up from reference TRBV28 and TRBJ1-1): DVKVTQSSRYLVKRTGEKVFLECVQDMDHENMFWYRQDPGLGLRLIYFSYDVKMKEKGDIPEGYSVSREKKERFSLILESASTNQTSMYLCASSLSGNTEAFFGQGTRLTVV.

The chain employs TRBV7-9 and TRBJ2-1; perhaps TRBD2 as D (6 bases). CDR1 and CDR2 (germline): SEHNR, FQNEAQ (reference sequence). The V end lost 5 bases, the J end lost 2 bases, and 16 bases lay between the germline ends. The CDR3 runs to 16 residues. The CDR3: CASSLSLAGTYNEQFF. CDR3 in DNA: TGTGCCAGCAGCCTCTCCCTGGCGGGAACCTACAATGAGCAGTTCTTC.

The genes are TRBV4-1 and TRBJ1-1; TRBD1 might be the D (6 bases). The CDR3 spans 15 residues. CDR1 is MGHRA and CDR2 is YSYEKL in the germline V gene. V was shortened by 4 bases and J by 5 bases, with 17 bases between the two germline ends. The CDR3 DNA reads as TGCGCCAGCAGCCCAGCCCACGGGGGCGGGACTGAAGCTTTCTTT. It codes for CASSPAHGGGTEAFF.

The chain recombines TRBV4-3 with TRBJ1-2; TRBD1 aligns across 10 bases. The germline V gene encodes CDR1 LGHNA and CDR2 YSLEER. The CDR3 totals 17 residues. With 0 bases clipped from V and 8 bases from J, the junction kept 12 bases outside the gene matches. The CDR3 DNA sequence: TGCGCCAGCAGCCAAGAGGACCGTTCGACAGGGGGCGCCGGCTACACCTTC. Translated: CASSQEDRSTGGAGYTF.

The V gene is TRBV20-1, the J gene TRBJ1-2; TRBD1 might be the D (6 bases). CDR1 DFQATT and CDR2 SNEGSKA come from the germline V gene (reference sequence). The CDR3 contains 10 residues. V shed 8 bases and J shed 8 bases, with 12 bases lying between them. The CDR3 DNA follows: TGCAGTCCCGGACAGTCGGGCTACACCTTC. Amino acid sequence: CSPGQSGYTF.

In its sample, this clone was seen once. The chain carries TRBV7-9 and TRBJ1-2, with 7 bases fitting TRBD1. Trimming cost V 5 bases and J 5 bases; bases outside gene matches: 11. Germline V lookup: CDR1 SEHNR, CDR2 FQNEAQ (reference sequence). The CDR3 loop spans 15 amino acids. CDR3 residues: CASSPTSQGRYGYTF. The CDR3 DNA sequence: TGTGCCAGCAGCCCTACCTCACAGGGGCGGTATGGCTACACCTTC.

The chain recombines TRBV14 with TRBJ2-2; 7 bases are shared with TRBD2. The J segment lost 5 bases and the V segment lost 2 bases, leaving 8 bases of the junction unmatched. This CDR3 spans 16 amino acids. Germline V CDR1 and CDR2: SGHDN, FVKESK. The CDR3 here is CASSQLGREDTGELFF. The DNA for the CDR3 is TGTGCCAGCAGCCAACTTGGTCGGGAGGATACCGGGGAGCTGTTTTTT.

The rearrangement links TRBV30 to TRBJ2-7; 15 bases are a match to TRBD2. The germline V gene encodes CDR1 GTSNPN and CDR2 SVGIG (reference sequence). CDR3 size: 19 residues. The V segment lost 8 bases and the J segment 0 bases; nucleotides outside the gene matches: 17. The CDR3 DNA follows: TGTGCCAGCACCTCCGGGACTAGCGGGAGGCCCACCCTCTCCTACGAGCAGTACTTC. Its translation: CASTSGTSGRPTLSYEQYF. Together with reference TRBV30 and TRBJ2-7, the CDR3 gives the full variable domain: SQTIHQWPATLVQPVGSPLSLECTVEGTSNPNLYWYRQAAGRGLQLLFYSVGIGQISSEVPQNLSASRPQDRQFILSSKKLLLSDSGFYLCASTSGTSGRPTLSYEQYFGPGTRLTVT.

V is TRBV30 and J is TRBJ1-6; 9 bases are a match to TRBD1. V lost 4 bases, J lost 10 bases, and 5 bases stayed unmatched. Germline values: CDR1 GTSNPN, CDR2 SVGIG (reference sequence). The length of the CDR3 is 13 residues. The CDR3 sequence is CAWKGTGLSPLHF. DNA of the CDR3: TGTGCCTGGAAGGGGACAGGGCTCTCACCCCTCCACTTT.

The rearrangement links TRBV15 to TRBJ2-3, with D unclear. CDR3 length equals 13 residues. V lost 0 bases and J lost 5, with 6 bases in between. Germline V gene sequence: CDR1 LNHNV, CDR2 YYDKDF (reference sequence). In DNA, the CDR3 is TGTGCCACCAGCAGAGACCCCCAAGATACGCAGTATTTT. It translates to CATSRDPQDTQYF.

This chain links TRBV5-1 with TRBJ2-1; D uncertain. V was trimmed by 0 bases and J by 9 bases, leaving 10 bases between them. CDR1 is SGHRS, CDR2 YFSETQ, per germline. The CDR3 spans 13 residues. CDR3 nucleotide sequence: TGCGCCAGCAGCTTGGGGGCAGTGGGTGAGCAGTTCTTC. Protein sequence: CASSLGAVGEQFF. The complete variable domain, with remaining parts taken from reference TRBV5-1 and TRBJ2-1, reads KAGVTQTPRYLIKTRGQQVTLSCSPISGHRSVSWYQQTPGQGLQFLFEYFSETQRNKGNFPGRFSGRQFSNSRSEMNVSTLELGDSALYLCASSLGAVGEQFFGPGTRLTVL.

The table lists this clone with a few counts. The V and J genes are TRBV5-4 and TRBJ2-1, with no clear D. There are 15 residues in the CDR3. Trimming left V 2 bases short and J 6 bases short, with 15 bases between. CDR1 is SGHNT and CDR2 is YYREEE in the germline V gene (reference sequence). The CDR3 sequence is CASSFYGALSNEQFF. In nucleotides, the CDR3 is TGTGCCAGCAGCTTTTACGGCGCCCTGAGCAATGAGCAGTTCTTC.

In the case of this clone: The sample contains more than one DNA sequence encoding this CDR3. V usage is TRBV30 and J usage is TRBJ2-7; tentative D call: TRBD1 (5 bases). CDR3 length: 12 residues. V dropped 3 bases and J dropped 4 bases, with 10 bases sitting between them. CDR1 is GTSNPN, CDR2 SVGIG, per germline (reference sequence). CDR3 sequence: CAWSQGSYEQYF. The CDR3 bases are TGTGCCTGGAGCCAGGGCTCTTACGAGCAGTACTTC.

The sample holds one count of this clone. The rearrangement links TRBV7-8 to TRBJ2-7, with 11 bases lining up with TRBD2. Trimming removed 1 base from V and 5 bases from J; junction bases left unmatched: 10. Per germline, CDR1 SGHVS and CDR2 FQNEAQ. This CDR3 region has 17 residues. CDR3 bases: TGTGCCAGCAGCTTAGAGGTAGCGGGAGGGCCCATGAACGAGCAGTACTTC. It codes for CASSLEVAGGPMNEQYF.

This chain connects TRBV19 to TRBJ2-1, with D maybe TRBD1 (6 bases). Germline V CDR1 and CDR2: LNHDA, SQIVND (reference sequence). This CDR3 is built from 14 residues. The V end was cut by 5 bases, the J end by 9 bases, with 17 bases between. This CDR3 is CASSRIPLQGEQFF. For the CDR3, the DNA is TGTGCCAGTAGTCGGATTCCCTTACAGGGTGAGCAGTTCTTC.

The chain uses TRBV15 and TRBJ2-1; 9 nucleotides agree with TRBD2. The V gene's germline CDR1 is LNHNV and CDR2 YYDKDF (reference sequence). J lost 4 bases, V lost 2 bases, and 9 bases had no gene match. This CDR3 comprises 17 residues. This CDR3 is CATSRPGRLADYNEQFF. CDR3 nucleotide sequence: TGTGCCACCAGCAGACCCGGCCGACTAGCGGATTACAATGAGCAGTTCTTC.

V gene TRBV24-1 combines with J gene TRBJ2-2; D gene uncertain. V shed 2 bases and J shed 11 bases, with 11 bases lying between them. Germline loops: CDR1 KGHDR, CDR2 SFDVKD. The CDR3 runs to 13 residues. Written as DNA, the CDR3 is TGTGCCACCAGTGATTCCCTTATTCATGAGCTGTTTTTT. The encoded protein is CATSDSLIHELFF.

This chain uses TRBV4-2 with TRBJ2-7; 14 bases match TRBD2. V lost 0 bases and J lost 4; bases outside the gene matches: 8. The CDR3 length is 18 residues. Looked up from germline, CDR1 is LGHNA and CDR2 is YNFKEQ. The DNA for the CDR3 is TGTGCCAGCAGCCAAGAAGAGACGGGACTAGCGGGAGATTACGAGCAGTACTTC. This gives the protein CASSQEETGLAGDYEQYF.

The chain combines TRBV5-6 with TRBJ2-5; 10 bases are a match to TRBD1. V trimming: 6 bases; J trimming: 4 bases; junction bases outside the gene matches: 3. This CDR3 is built from 13 residues. From germline, CDR1 is SGHDT and CDR2 YYEEEE. This chain's CDR3 is CASNDRGRETQYF. CDR3 nucleotides: TGTGCCAGCAACGACAGGGGGCGAGAGACCCAGTACTTC.